Presented here are 17 T cell receptor beta chains from one specimen sequenced in a study of regulatory T cells in long-lasting Graves disease. Building the TCR beta libraries relied on iRepertoire HTBI primers, and CDR3 regions underwent Arm-PCR. TCRdb processed the multiplex PCR reads anew with MiXCR; each CDR3 protein has one entry. In the table there are about 540,000 distinct CDR3 sequences, 13% of which are singletons. The time point denotes: newly diagnosed GD, antithyroid drugs for less than 3 months. TCR sequences were obtained from RNA taken from PBMCs. The same sample was also studied in work on T cells in Graves' hyperthyroidism and ophthalmopathy.

Material: peripheral blood mononuclear cells (PBMCs), obtained at new diagnosis, from a patient treated with antithyroid drugs. The receptor set was obtained from a man aged 25-40 years with Graves disease.

Concerning this clonotype itself: A much larger clone lies a single base off, so this may be a read error. The V call is TRBV2, the J call TRBJ2-7; D may be TRBD2 (6 bases). The V gene's germline CDR1 is SNHLY and CDR2 FYNNEI. V gave up 4 bases and J gave up 1 base, with 14 bases separating them. This CDR3 is built from 15 residues. The CDR3 bases are TGTGCCAGCAGTGGACGGACTAACGGTTCCTACGAGCAGTACTTC. Its translation: CASSGRTNGSYEQYF.

The rearrangement uses TRBV9 and TRBJ2-1; 7 nucleotides match TRBD2. V trimming: 3 bases; J trimming: 2 bases; junction bases outside the gene matches: 14. Germline V gene lookup returns CDR1 SGDLS and CDR2 YYNGEE. The CDR3 spans 18 residues. The DNA for the CDR3 is TGTGCCAGCAGCGACACGGGGACTACCCGGGGTACCTACAATGAGCAGTTCTTC. Its translation is CASSDTGTTRGTYNEQFF. Using reference TRBV9 and TRBJ2-1 for the parts outside the CDR3, the full variable domain is DSGVTQTPKHLITATGQRVTLRCSPRSGDLSVYWYQQSLDQGLQFLIQYYNGEERAKGNILERFSAQQFPDLHSELNLSSLELGDSALYFCASSDTGTTRGTYNEQFFGPGTRLTVL.

As for this clonotype: This may be a read error, as it is one base from a much larger clone. CDR3 protein: CASSLGQDNQPQHF. CDR3 sequence (DNA): TGTGCCAGCAGTCTTGGACAAGACAATCAGCCCCAGCATTTT. The chain employs TRBV28 and TRBJ1-5, with D possibly being TRBD1 (5 bases). Trimming removed 5 bases at V and 3 bases at J, with 11 bases between. The CDR3 extends over 14 amino acids. The germline gives CDR1 MDHEN, CDR2 SYDVKM.

The chain carries TRBV28 and TRBJ2-1, with 16 bases that match TRBD2. Losses at the gene ends were 1 base for V and 3 bases for J; bases not matched to a gene: 3. CDR1 is MDHEN, CDR2 SYDVKM, per germline. This CDR3 is built from 18 residues. DNA of the CDR3: TGTGCCAGCAGTTTATCCGGGACTAGCGGGGGGGGCTACAATGAGCAGTTCTTC. As protein: CASSLSGTSGGGYNEQFF.

The rearrangement links TRBV4-2 to TRBJ2-7; 8 positions agree with TRBD2. V lost 5 bases and J lost 1; bases outside the gene matches: 10. The length of the CDR3 is 16 residues. Germline V gene data show CDR1 as LGHNA and CDR2 as YNFKEQ. The CDR3 DNA sequence: TGTGCCAGCAGCTCTTCGTTCCAGCGGGGGTCCTACGAGCAGTACTTC. Its protein is CASSSSFQRGSYEQYF.

This clonotype was counted a few times. The chain carries TRBV18 and TRBJ1-5; TRBD1 matches 7 bases. Germline V lookup: CDR1 KGHSH, CDR2 LQKENI. After removal of 3 bases from V and 0 bases from J, the junction contained 11 bases not matched to a gene. CDR3 length equals 18 residues. In DNA, the CDR3 is TGTGCCAGCTCACCGGGGCTAAGGACAGGAGTTAGCAATCAGCCCCAGCATTTT. This codes for CASSPGLRTGVSNQPQHF.

The chain combines TRBV9 with TRBJ2-5; tentative D call: TRBD2 (5 bases). There are 15 residues in the CDR3. The germline V gene has CDR1 SGDLS and CDR2 YYNGEE. V was clipped by 4 bases and J by 5 bases, with 18 bases between them. The CDR3 nucleotides are TGTGCCAGCAGCCCCCGCCCCGGTTCGGGGGAGACCCAGTACTTC. It yields the protein CASSPRPGSGETQYF.

This clonotype showed up just a few times. The chain has TRBV5-1 and TRBJ1-2; D is possibly TRBD1 (6 bases). The germline V and J ends were trimmed by 0 bases and 7 bases, with 22 bases remaining between them. The CDR3 is made up of 17 amino acids. CDR1 and CDR2 (germline): SGHRS, YFSETQ. The chain's CDR3 is CASSLAETGRAAGGYTF. CDR3 in DNA: TGCGCCAGCAGCTTGGCCGAAACAGGGCGCGCAGCTGGTGGCTACACCTTC. The full variable domain, with the rest looked up from reference TRBV5-1 and TRBJ1-2, is KAGVTQTPRYLIKTRGQQVTLSCSPISGHRSVSWYQQTPGQGLQFLFEYFSETQRNKGNFPGRFSGRQFSNSRSEMNVSTLELGDSALYLCASSLAETGRAAGGYTFGSGTRLTVV.

The V and J genes are TRBV7-3 and TRBJ2-2, with D unresolved. The CDR3 loop spans 15 amino acids. The germline gives CDR1 SGHTA, CDR2 FQGTGA. V was clipped by 5 bases and J by 1 base, with 11 bases between them. The CDR3 DNA follows: TGTGCCAGCAGCACGGAGACCTGGAACACCGGGGAGCTGTTTTTT. Its protein product is CASSTETWNTGELFF. Based on the CDR3 plus reference TRBV7-3 and TRBJ2-2, the full variable domain is GAGVSQTPSNKVTEKGKYVELRCDPISGHTALYWYRQSLGQGPEFLIYFQGTGAADDSGLPNDRFFAVRPEGSVSTLKIQRTERGDSAVYLCASSTETWNTGELFFGEGSRLTVL.

This clonotype was picked up a small number of times. J is TRBJ2-5 and V is TRBV19; 10 bases are shared with TRBD1. The junction had 5 bases not matched to a gene; V was cut back by 9 bases and J by 4 bases. Germline V lookup: CDR1 LNHDA, CDR2 SQIVND (reference sequence). This CDR3 region has 13 residues. The CDR3 loop reads CARPGQGGETQYF. As DNA, the CDR3 is TGTGCCAGACCCGGACAGGGGGGAGAGACCCAGTACTTC.

This clonotype has a count of ten or more. The genes are TRBV2 and TRBJ1-5; D is unresolved. This CDR3 has 11 amino acids. Trimming removed 6 bases at V and 5 bases at J, with 5 bases between. Germline V gene lookup returns CDR1 SNHLY and CDR2 FYNNEI. CDR3 DNA: TGTGCCAGCAGGGGCGATCAGCCCCAGCATTTT. Translating gives CASRGDQPQHF.

This clonotype has at least ten counts. The V gene is TRBV20-1, the J gene TRBJ1-2; 7 bases match TRBD1. Trimming took 4 bases from V and 4 from J; bases not matched to a gene: 6. The CDR3 is 13 amino acids. Per the germline V gene, CDR1 is DFQATT and CDR2 is SNEGSKA (reference sequence). For the CDR3, the DNA is TGCAGTGCTATAGGGACAGAAGGCTATGGCTACACCTTC. This gives the protein CSAIGTEGYGYTF.

The genes are TRBV5-1 and TRBJ1-4, with D possibly TRBD1 on 6 matching bases. The CDR3 spans 14 residues. Trimming removed 0 bases at V and 7 bases at J, with 10 bases between. Germline lookup yields CDR1 SGHRS and CDR2 YFSETQ. DNA for the CDR3: TGCGCCAGCAGCTTGGAGGGAGGGGGTGAAAAACTGTTTTTT. As protein: CASSLEGGGEKLFF.

This clonotype was observed at least ten times. This sequence joins TRBV5-1 and TRBJ1-6; D remains unclear. From germline, CDR1 is SGHRS and CDR2 YFSETQ. This CDR3 is 13 amino acids long. V lost 0 bases and J lost 9, with 7 bases in between. The CDR3 coding sequence is TGCGCCAGCAGCTTGGAATTTGGTTCACCCCTCCACTTT. Amino acids: CASSLEFGSPLHF.

In this sample, this clonotype turned up many times. This chain uses TRBV9 with TRBJ2-7, with a tentative D call TRBD2 (7 bases). CDR3 length: 14 amino acids. Germline assignment: CDR1 SGDLS and CDR2 YYNGEE. V was cut by 0 bases and J by 2 bases, with 9 bases left in between. This chain's CDR3 is CASSVGGGTYEQYF. The DNA of the CDR3 is TGTGCCAGCAGCGTAGGGGGGGGCACCTACGAGCAGTACTTC.

This clonotype was counted many times. At one end the junction does not follow the germline gene, possibly because of a read error. The chain has TRBV20-1 and TRBJ2-7; a weak D match, TRBD2 (5 bases). In germline, CDR1 is DFQATT, CDR2 SNEGSKA (reference sequence). The CDR3 is 15 amino acids. CDR3 DNA sequence: TGCAGTGCTGGAGAGGGCCGACCTATGGGGAACGAGCAGTACTTC. Amino acid sequence: CSAGEGRPMGNEQYF.

This clonotype was recorded many times. This rearrangement joins TRBV11-2 to TRBJ2-7; 8 bases are a match to TRBD1. The germline gives CDR1 SGHAT, CDR2 FQNNGV. The length of the CDR3 is 12 residues. V gave up 8 bases and J gave up 5 bases; unmatched junction bases: 5. The CDR3 bases are TGTGCCAGCCAGGGGGCGGGCCACGAGCAGTACTTC. This gives the protein CASQGAGHEQYF.